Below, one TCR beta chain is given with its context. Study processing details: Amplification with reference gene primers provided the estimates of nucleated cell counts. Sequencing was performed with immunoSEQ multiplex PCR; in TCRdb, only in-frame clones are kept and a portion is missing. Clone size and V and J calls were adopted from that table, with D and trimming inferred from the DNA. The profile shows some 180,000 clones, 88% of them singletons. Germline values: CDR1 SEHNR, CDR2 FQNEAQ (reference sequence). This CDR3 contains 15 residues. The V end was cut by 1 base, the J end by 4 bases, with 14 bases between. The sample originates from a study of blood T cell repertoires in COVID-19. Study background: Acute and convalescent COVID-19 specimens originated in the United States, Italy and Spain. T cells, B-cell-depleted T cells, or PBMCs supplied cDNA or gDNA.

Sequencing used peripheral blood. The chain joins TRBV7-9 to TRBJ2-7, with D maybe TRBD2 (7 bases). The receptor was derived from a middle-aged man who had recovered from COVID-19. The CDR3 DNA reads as TGTGCCAGCAGCTTAGTCGGGGAGGGGGGATACGAGCAGTACTTC. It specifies CASSLVGEGGYEQYF. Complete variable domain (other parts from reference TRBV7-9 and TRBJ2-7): DTGVSQNPRHKITKRGQNVTFRCDPISEHNRLYWYRQTLGQGPEFLTYFQNEAQLEKSRLLSDRFSAERPKGSFSTLEIQRTEQGDSAMYLCASSLVGEGGYEQYFGPGTRLTVT.